The present entry profiles one TCR beta chain with its context. These data are taken from a study of graft-versus-host responses after intestinal transplantation. Study-wide background: Following induction with anti-thymocyte globulin, all recipients were given tacrolimus and steroids for about 3 years.

General observations from the study: Researchers found GvH clones in recipient marrow, and some showed up first in ileum or blood.

Repertoires were generated with immunoSEQ multiplex PCR, while TCRdb's copy carries only in-frame clones and drops some. In the table there are approximately 19,000 clones, roughly 40% of which are singletons. In germline, CDR1 is SGHRS, CDR2 YFSETQ. With 0 bases removed from V and 7 bases from J, the gap between germline ends came to 15 bases. The CDR3 covers 15 residues. Post-reaction, proliferating CD3+CD4+ and CD3+CD8+ responders (CFSE-low) were sorted. The receptor's source is a human patient who received an intestinal transplant. The sequencing here drew on alloreactive CD4+ T cells from a mixed lymphocyte reaction culture, taken before intestinal transplant. Stated subset: CFSE-low proliferating T cells sorted from approximately 6-day pre-transplant mixed lymphocyte reaction (GvH or HvG direction). The J gene is TRBJ2-3, the V gene TRBV5-1; D ambiguous. For the CDR3, the DNA is TGCGCCAGCAGCTTGGGCACGGATTCGACACATACGCAGTATTTT. Amino acids: CASSLGTDSTHTQYF.